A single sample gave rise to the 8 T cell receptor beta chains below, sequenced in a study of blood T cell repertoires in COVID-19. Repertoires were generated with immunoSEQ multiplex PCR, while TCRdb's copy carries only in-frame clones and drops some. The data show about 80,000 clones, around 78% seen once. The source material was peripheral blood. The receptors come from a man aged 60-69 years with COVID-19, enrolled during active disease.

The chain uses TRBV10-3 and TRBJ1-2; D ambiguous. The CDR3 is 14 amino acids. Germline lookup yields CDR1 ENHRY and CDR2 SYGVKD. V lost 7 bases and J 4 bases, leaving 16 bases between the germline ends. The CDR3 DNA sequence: TGTGCCATCACCAAGGACCTCGGGAGCTATGGCTACACCTTC. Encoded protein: CAITKDLGSYGYTF.

The CDR3 spells CASSPTGTSGRSYNEQFF. CDR3 bases: TGTGCCAGCAGCCCCACCGGGACTAGCGGGAGAAGCTACAATGAGCAGTTCTTC. This chain uses TRBV3-1 (or the pseudogene TRBV3-2) with TRBJ2-1, with TRBD2 matching 14 bases. Germline values: CDR1 LGHDT, CDR2 YNNKEL (reference sequence). The V segment lost 4 bases and the J segment 3 bases; nucleotides outside the gene matches: 8. CDR3 length: 18 amino acids.

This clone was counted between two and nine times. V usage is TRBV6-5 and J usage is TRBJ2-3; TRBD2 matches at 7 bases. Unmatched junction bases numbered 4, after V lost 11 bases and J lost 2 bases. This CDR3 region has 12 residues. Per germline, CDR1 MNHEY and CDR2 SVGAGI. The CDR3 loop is CAGRGNTDTQYF. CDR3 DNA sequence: TGTGCCGGGCGGGGGAACACAGATACGCAGTATTTT.

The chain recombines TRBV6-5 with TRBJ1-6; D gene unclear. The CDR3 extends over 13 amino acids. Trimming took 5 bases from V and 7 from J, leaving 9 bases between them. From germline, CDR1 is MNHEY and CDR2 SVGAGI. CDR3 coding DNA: TGTGCCAGCAGTCCACGGGAAAATTCACCCCTCCACTTT. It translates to CASSPRENSPLHF.

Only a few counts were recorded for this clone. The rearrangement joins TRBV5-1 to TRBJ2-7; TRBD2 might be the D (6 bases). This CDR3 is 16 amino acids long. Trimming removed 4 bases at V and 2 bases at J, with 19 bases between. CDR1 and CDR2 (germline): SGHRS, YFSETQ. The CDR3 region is CASSGSASAITYEQYF. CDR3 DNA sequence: TGCGCCAGCAGCGGGTCCGCTAGCGCGATCACCTACGAGCAGTACTTC.

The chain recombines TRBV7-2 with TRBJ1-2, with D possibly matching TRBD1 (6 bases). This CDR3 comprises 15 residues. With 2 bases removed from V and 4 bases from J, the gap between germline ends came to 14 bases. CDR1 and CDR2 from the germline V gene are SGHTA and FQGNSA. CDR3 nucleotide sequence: TGTGCCAGCAGCTTAAGCCAAGGACAGCGCTATGGCTACACCTTC. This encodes CASSLSQGQRYGYTF.

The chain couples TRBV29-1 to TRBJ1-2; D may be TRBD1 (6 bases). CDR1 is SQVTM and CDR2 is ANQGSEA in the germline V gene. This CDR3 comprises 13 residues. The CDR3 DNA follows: TGCAGTATATCCCACAGGGTCAACTATGGCTACACCTTC. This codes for CSISHRVNYGYTF.

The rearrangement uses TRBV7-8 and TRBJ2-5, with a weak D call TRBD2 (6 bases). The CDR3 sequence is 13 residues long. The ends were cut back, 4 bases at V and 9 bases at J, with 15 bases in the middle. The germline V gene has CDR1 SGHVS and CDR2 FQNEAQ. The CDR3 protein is CASSSISGAAQYF. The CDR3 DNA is TGTGCCAGCAGCTCGATTAGCGGCGCCGCCCAGTACTTC.